One and the same sample provided the 7 T cell receptor beta chains below, sequenced in a study of cytomegalovirus exposure and HLA in healthy donors. Use of 60 Vbeta and 13 Jbeta primers characterized the PCR. TCRdb's copy holds only in-frame clones and misses some; the assay was immunoSEQ multiplex PCR. The sample yields under 130,000 clones, around three quarters seen once. Sequencing used PBMCs. The receptors derive from a man in his forties or fifties in good health and CMV-seropositive.

The chain links TRBV2 to TRBJ2-3, with unresolved D. V was clipped by 6 bases and J by 0 bases, with 10 bases between them. The germline gives CDR1 SNHLY, CDR2 FYNNEI. The CDR3 is made up of 14 amino acids. The CDR3 DNA follows: TGTGCCAGCAGGCCGACACCTAGCACAGATACGCAGTATTTT. It is translated as CASRPTPSTDTQYF. The variable domain in full, with the rest retrieved from reference TRBV2 and TRBJ2-3, is EPEVTQTPSHQVTQMGQEVILRCVPISNHLYFYWYRQILGQKVEFLVSFYNNEISEKSEIFDDQFSVERPDGSNFTLKIRSTKLEDSAMYFCASRPTPSTDTQYFGPGTRLTVL.

This chain links TRBV19 with TRBJ1-2; 9 bases line up with TRBD1. Trimming removed 7 bases from V and 4 bases from J; junction bases left unmatched: 10. The CDR3 length is 15 residues. From germline, CDR1 is LNHDA and CDR2 SQIVND (reference sequence). CDR3 sequence reads: CASTPGQGKGYGYTF. The CDR3 DNA sequence: TGTGCCAGTACCCCTGGACAGGGGAAGGGCTATGGCTACACCTTC.

The chain uses TRBV9 and TRBJ1-4; 8 bases match TRBD1. CDR1 is SGDLS and CDR2 is YYNGEE in the germline V gene. The CDR3 spans 15 residues. Germline trimming cut 2 bases from V and 2 bases from J; bases unmatched to any gene: 2. CDR3 in amino acids: CASSVGTGTNEKLFF. CDR3 DNA: TGTGCCAGCAGCGTCGGGACAGGCACTAATGAAAAACTGTTTTTT.

The chain is built from TRBV2 and TRBJ2-5; TRBD1 aligns across 8 bases. Germline V gene lookup returns CDR1 SNHLY and CDR2 FYNNEI. J was trimmed by 1 base and V by 3 bases; bases with no gene match: 4. CDR3 size: 15 residues. The CDR3 coding sequence is TGTGCCAGCAGTGAGGTCGGGACAGGCCAAGAGACCCAGTACTTC. Protein sequence: CASSEVGTGQETQYF. Full variable domain (remainder filled in from reference TRBV2 and TRBJ2-5): EPEVTQTPSHQVTQMGQEVILRCVPISNHLYFYWYRQILGQKVEFLVSFYNNEISEKSEIFDDQFSVERPDGSNFTLKIRSTKLEDSAMYFCASSEVGTGQETQYFGPGTRLLVL.

The chain links TRBV10-3 to TRBJ2-5; 8 bases align to TRBD2. Germline values: CDR1 ENHRY, CDR2 SYGVKD. After removal of 2 bases from V and 9 bases from J, the junction contained 2 bases not matched to a gene. The length of the CDR3 is 12 residues. The CDR3 DNA follows: TGTGCCATCAGTGAGAGCGGGGGCCCCCAGTACTTC. It codes for CAISESGGPQYF.

In its sample, this clone was seen a few times. CDR3 nucleotides: TGTGCCAGCAGTGAAGGGGGCGCTGGAAACACCATATATTTT. Residues: CASSEGGAGNTIYF. The J gene is TRBJ1-3, the V gene TRBV25-1; D might be TRBD1 (6 bases). Germline loops: CDR1 MGHDK, CDR2 SYGVNS. The CDR3 is 14 residues long. V was clipped by 2 bases and J by 2 bases, with 7 bases between them.

V and J are TRBV19 and TRBJ2-5, with a tentative D call TRBD2 (5 bases). The CDR3 extends over 14 amino acids. Germline V gene lookup returns CDR1 LNHDA and CDR2 SQIVND (reference sequence). The germline V and J ends were trimmed by 0 bases and 4 bases, with 9 bases remaining between them. The CDR3 loop reads CASSIEASRETQYF. The CDR3 nucleotides read TGTGCCAGTAGTATAGAAGCTAGCAGAGAGACCCAGTACTTC.